The 30 T cell receptor beta chains given below trace back to one sample, sequenced in a study of cytomegalovirus exposure and HLA in healthy donors. Measured with immunoSEQ multiplex PCR; TCRdb has only the in-frame clones, and not every one. Altogether 100,000 to 150,000 clones are present, 89% being singletons, with the ten largest covering 1.5% to 2%. The sequencing input was PBMCs. The receptors were gathered from a woman under 30 in good health and CMV-seronegative.

The chain is built from TRBV5-6 and TRBJ1-5; D is undetermined. CDR3 size: 12 residues. V shed 2 bases and J shed 7 bases, with 7 bases lying between them. Germline CDR1 reads SGHDT; CDR2 reads YYEEEE. CDR3 DNA sequence: TGTGCCAGCAGCTTCGGTTCACAGCCCCAGCATTTT. Residues: CASSFGSQPQHF.

V usage is TRBV29-1 and J usage is TRBJ2-1; D is undetermined. CDR3 length: 10 amino acids. The V and J ends lost 1 base and 9 bases respectively, with 4 bases between them. Germline V gives CDR1 SQVTM, CDR2 ANQGSEA. The CDR3 spells CSVEVGEQFF. As DNA, the CDR3 is TGCAGCGTTGAAGTCGGTGAGCAGTTCTTC.

The chain recombines TRBV5-4 with TRBJ2-7, with D possibly being TRBD2 (6 bases). V lost 0 bases, J lost 3 bases, and 16 bases lay in between. This CDR3 has 16 amino acids. The germline V gene has CDR1 SGHNT and CDR2 YYREEE (reference sequence). This chain's CDR3 is CASSLVPGLGGYEQYF. CDR3 coding DNA: TGTGCCAGCAGCTTGGTCCCCGGACTGGGGGGCTACGAGCAGTACTTC.

The chain links TRBV13 to TRBJ2-7, with D tentatively TRBD1 (6 bases). Germline-derived CDR1 and CDR2 are PRHDT and FYEKMQ (reference sequence). The CDR3 consists of 15 residues. V was trimmed by 5 bases and J by 1 base, leaving 15 bases between them. CDR3 sequence (DNA): TGTGCCAGCAGCAGGGGGTCTGCCGTTTCCTACGAGCAGTACTTC. It is translated as CASSRGSAVSYEQYF.

The chain couples TRBV4-1 to TRBJ2-1, with D unresolved. CDR3 size: 16 residues. The V gene's germline CDR1 is MGHRA and CDR2 YSYEKL. The germline V and J ends were trimmed by 0 bases and 4 bases, with 13 bases remaining between them. The chain's CDR3 is CASSQEVGGRYNEQFF. CDR3 sequence (DNA): TGCGCCAGCAGCCAAGAAGTAGGCGGCCGATACAATGAGCAGTTCTTC.

This chain uses TRBV27 with TRBJ2-2; D not certain. Between the trimmed V and J ends, which lost 3 bases and 1 base, there was a span of 9 bases. This CDR3 comprises 15 residues. Germline-derived CDR1 and CDR2 are MNHEY and SMNVEV (reference sequence). The CDR3 bases are TGTGCCAGCAGTTTTAGTCGATTGAACACCGGGGAGCTGTTTTTT. It encodes CASSFSRLNTGELFF.

The CDR3 protein is CASSVRLATNTGELFF. In nucleotides, the CDR3 is TGTGCCAGCAGTGTTAGACTAGCTACGAACACCGGGGAGCTGTTTTTT. The chain combines TRBV2 with TRBJ2-2; the match to TRBD2 covers 7 bases. Germline V gives CDR1 SNHLY, CDR2 FYNNEI. The CDR3 runs 16 residues. The ends lost 4 bases at V and 0 bases at J; junction bases unmatched: 5.

The genes are TRBV7-8 and TRBJ2-2; TRBD2 might be the D (6 bases). Germline V CDR1 and CDR2: SGHVS, FQNEAQ. Trimming removed 0 bases at V and 5 bases at J, with 10 bases between. The CDR3 extends over 15 amino acids. Here the CDR3 DNA reads TGTGCCAGCAGCTTAGCGCTTGGGGGGACCGGGGAGCTGTTTTTT. Its protein product is CASSLALGGTGELFF. The entire variable domain, with the rest obtained from reference TRBV7-8 and TRBJ2-2, is as follows: GAGVSQSPRYKVAKRGQDVALRCDPISGHVSLFWYQQALGQGPEFLTYFQNEAQLDKSGLPSDRFFAERPEGSVSTLKIQRTQQEDSAVYLCASSLALGGTGELFFGEGSRLTVL.

The gene calls are TRBV7-6 and TRBJ2-1; 9 bases fit TRBD2. Trimming cost V 0 bases and J 7 bases; bases outside gene matches: 7. The germline gives CDR1 SGHVS, CDR2 FNYEAQ. The length of the CDR3 is 16 residues. CDR3 sequence (DNA): TGTGCCAGCAGCTTAGCGTCGGCGGGAGGGGTTAATGAGCAGTTCTTC. Translating gives CASSLASAGGVNEQFF.

This clone was counted once. This chain links TRBV4-1 with TRBJ2-7, with 8 bases fitting TRBD2. V gave up 1 base and J gave up 3 bases; unmatched junction bases: 8. The germline gives CDR1 MGHRA, CDR2 YSYEKL. The CDR3 has 16 residues. The CDR3 reads CASSQAAGVRIYEQYF. In DNA form, the CDR3 reads TGCGCCAGCAGCCAAGCAGCGGGAGTACGAATCTACGAGCAGTACTTC.

This rearrangement joins TRBV6-1 to TRBJ2-1; TRBD2 agrees at 7 bases. CDR3 size: 16 residues. CDR1 and CDR2 (germline): MNHNS, SASEGT. V lost 3 bases and J lost 6; bases outside the gene matches: 11. CDR3 nucleotide sequence: TGTGCCAGCAGTGAGGGGTGGCGCGGGAGTATCAATGAGCAGTTCTTC. Translated, it gives CASSEGWRGSINEQFF.

The chain recombines TRBV10-1 with TRBJ2-1, with 11 nucleotides matching TRBD2. Germline values: CDR1 WNHNN, CDR2 SYGVQD (reference sequence). Trimming cost V 1 base and J 4 bases; bases outside gene matches: 3. The CDR3 length is 16 residues. The CDR3 DNA reads as TGCGCCAGCAGTGAGTGGGGACTAGCGGAGTACAATGAGCAGTTCTTC. As protein: CASSEWGLAEYNEQFF.

The genes are TRBV5-6 and TRBJ2-2, with 10 nucleotides matching TRBD1. The CDR3 loop spans 17 amino acids. The germline gives CDR1 SGHDT, CDR2 YYEEEE. With 4 bases clipped from V and 3 bases from J, the junction kept 9 bases outside the gene matches. The CDR3 region is CASSPPGQGFDTGELFF. The DNA for the CDR3 is TGTGCCAGCAGCCCACCGGGACAGGGGTTTGACACCGGGGAGCTGTTTTTT.

This chain connects TRBV5-4 to TRBJ2-3; 7 bases match TRBD1. After removal of 4 bases from V and 1 base from J, the junction contained 6 bases not matched to a gene. The CDR3 has 15 residues. Germline V gives CDR1 SGHNT, CDR2 YYREEE (reference sequence). CDR3 in amino acids: CASSRGQVGTDTQYF. CDR3 nucleotide sequence: TGTGCCAGCAGCCGCGGACAGGTTGGCACAGATACGCAGTATTTT. Together with reference TRBV5-4 and TRBJ2-3, the CDR3 gives the full variable domain: ETGVTQSPTHLIKTRGQQVTLRCSSQSGHNTVSWYQQALGQGPQFIFQYYREEENGRGNFPPRFSGLQFPNYSSELNVNALELDDSALYLCASSRGQVGTDTQYFGPGTRLTVL.

The chain uses TRBV19 and TRBJ2-7; no clear D gene. The CDR3 is made up of 11 amino acids. V was cut by 5 bases and J by 3 bases, with 5 bases left in between. Looked up from germline, CDR1 is LNHDA and CDR2 is SQIVND (reference sequence). CDR3 amino acids: CASSVGYEQYF. Here the CDR3 DNA reads TGTGCCAGTAGTGTCGGCTACGAGCAGTACTTC.

This chain joins TRBV4-2 and TRBJ2-4; no clear D. V lost 3 bases and J lost 5, with 5 bases in between. Germline V gives CDR1 LGHNA, CDR2 YNFKEQ. This CDR3 has 12 amino acids. The CDR3 DNA reads TGTGCCAGCAGCCACCGGGAAAACATTCAGTACTTC. Its translation is CASSHRENIQYF.

The rearrangement uses TRBV10-1 and TRBJ2-7; perhaps TRBD1 as D (5 bases). V lost 3 bases and J 5 bases, leaving 17 bases between the germline ends. The CDR3 sequence is 15 residues long. CDR1 is WNHNN, CDR2 SYGVQD, per germline (reference sequence). CDR3 amino acids: CASSEGRGLVNEQYF. The CDR3 bases are TGCGCCAGCAGTGAAGGAAGGGGCCTCGTCAACGAGCAGTACTTC.

This sequence joins TRBV29-1 and TRBJ2-7; 10 bases agree with TRBD2. The J segment lost 2 bases and the V segment lost 1 base, leaving 14 bases of the junction unmatched. This CDR3 spans 18 amino acids. CDR1 is SQVTM and CDR2 is ANQGSEA in the germline V gene. The CDR3 bases are TGCAGCGTTGAAGTCCCCCCTAGCGGGAGTGTGTCCCCCTACGAGCAGTACTTC. Translated: CSVEVPPSGSVSPYEQYF.

The rearrangement joins TRBV6-4 to TRBJ2-2, with D maybe TRBD2 (6 bases). Germline V lookup: CDR1 MRHNA, CDR2 SNTAGT. Trimming cost V 5 bases and J 1 base, with 11 bases left between them. The CDR3 length is 15 residues. The CDR3 reads CASSPGTVNTGELFF. For the CDR3, the DNA is TGTGCCAGCAGTCCCGGGACTGTGAACACCGGGGAGCTGTTTTTT.

The rearrangement uses TRBV5-4 and TRBJ2-7, with D uncertain. Germline V CDR1 and CDR2: SGHNT, YYREEE (reference sequence). This CDR3 is 11 amino acids long. V gave up 1 base and J gave up 13 bases, with 12 bases separating them. The CDR3 region is CASSLNAVHYF. Written as DNA, the CDR3 is TGTGCCAGCAGCTTGAACGCGGTCCATTACTTC. The complete variable domain, with remaining parts taken from reference TRBV5-4 and TRBJ2-7, reads ETGVTQSPTHLIKTRGQQVTLRCSSQSGHNTVSWYQQALGQGPQFIFQYYREEENGRGNFPPRFSGLQFPNYSSELNVNALELDDSALYLCASSLNAVHYFGPGTRLTVT.

The genes are TRBV7-9 and TRBJ2-1; the match to TRBD2 covers 13 bases. The germline CDR1 and CDR2 sequences are SEHNR and FQNEAQ (reference sequence). CDR3 length equals 17 residues. With V trimmed by 5 bases and J by 2 bases, 6 bases remained unmatched. Here the CDR3 DNA reads TGTGCCAGCAGCAGCAGGACTAGCGGGAGTCCCTACAATGAGCAGTTCTTC. Its protein is CASSSRTSGSPYNEQFF.

The V gene is TRBV6-4, the J gene TRBJ2-2, with D tentatively TRBD2 (5 bases). Per the germline V gene, CDR1 is MRHNA and CDR2 is SNTAGT. V lost 0 bases and J 1 base, leaving 9 bases between the germline ends. The length of the CDR3 is 16 residues. CDR3 nucleotide sequence: TGTGCCAGCAGTGACTCGAGAGAGGGGAACACCGGGGAGCTGTTTTTT. Protein product: CASSDSREGNTGELFF.

V and J are TRBV7-9 and TRBJ2-7; D is ambiguous. Germline V lookup: CDR1 SEHNR, CDR2 FQNEAQ (reference sequence). V lost 5 bases to trimming and J lost 5 bases, with 10 bases between them. The CDR3 consists of 12 residues. The CDR3 loop is CASSPSVDEQYF. The CDR3 nucleotides read TGTGCCAGCAGCCCGTCCGTAGACGAGCAGTACTTC.

The chain has TRBV6-1 and TRBJ1-5; D uncertain. The V gene's germline CDR1 is MNHNS and CDR2 SASEGT. Trimming pared 5 bases from V and 4 bases from J, leaving 12 bases between. This CDR3 spans 14 amino acids. The CDR3 protein is CASSTGVWNQPQHF. The CDR3 DNA is TGTGCCAGCAGTACGGGTGTTTGGAATCAGCCCCAGCATTTT.

The J gene is TRBJ1-2, the V gene TRBV5-1, with D uncertain. Per the germline V gene, CDR1 is SGHRS and CDR2 is YFSETQ. The CDR3 runs to 13 residues. V was trimmed by 4 bases and J by 4 bases, leaving 11 bases between them. CDR3 sequence: CASSLQAFYGYTF. Written as DNA, the CDR3 is TGCGCCAGCAGCCTGCAAGCGTTCTATGGCTACACCTTC.

J is TRBJ1-2 and V is TRBV7-9, with 9 nucleotides matching TRBD1. This CDR3 has 15 amino acids. V lost 6 bases and J lost 3; bases outside the gene matches: 8. Germline assignment: CDR1 SEHNR and CDR2 FQNEAQ (reference sequence). CDR3 region: CASSFPRTGDYGYTF. CDR3 DNA sequence: TGTGCCAGCAGTTTCCCTCGGACAGGGGACTATGGCTACACCTTC.

The chain couples TRBV19 to TRBJ2-3, with 8 bases fitting TRBD2. There are 16 residues in the CDR3. With 4 bases clipped from V and 3 bases from J, the junction kept 9 bases outside the gene matches. Germline assignment: CDR1 LNHDA and CDR2 SQIVND (reference sequence). DNA for the CDR3: TGTGCCAGTAGTAGTCGGGAGGGCCTTATAACAGATACGCAGTATTTT. It yields the protein CASSSREGLITDTQYF.

This chain joins TRBV6-1 and TRBJ1-5; TRBD1 is a possible D gene (5 bases). Between the trimmed V and J ends, which lost 4 bases and 0 bases, there was a span of 13 bases. Germline V gene data show CDR1 as MNHNS and CDR2 as SASEGT. This CDR3 has 16 residues. CDR3 amino acids: CASSASGFSSNQPQHF. DNA for the CDR3: TGTGCCAGCAGTGCCTCAGGGTTCTCTAGCAATCAGCCCCAGCATTTT.

V usage is TRBV11-3 and J usage is TRBJ2-3; TRBD2 aligns across 14 bases. Per the germline V gene, CDR1 is SGHNT and CDR2 is YENEEA. With V trimmed by 3 bases and J by 1 base, 9 bases remained unmatched. This CDR3 region has 19 residues. The DNA for the CDR3 is TGTGCCAGCAGCTTGGGGGGGACTAGCGGGAGAGTCGGCACAGATACGCAGTATTTT. Translation: CASSLGGTSGRVGTDTQYF.

This chain links TRBV5-6 with TRBJ2-5, with TRBD1 identical over 10 bases. The CDR3 has 16 residues. In germline, CDR1 is SGHDT, CDR2 YYEEEE. The J segment lost 4 bases and the V segment lost 3 bases, leaving 9 bases of the junction unmatched. CDR3 amino acids: CASSWTGGDSLETQYF. The DNA for the CDR3 is TGTGCCAGCAGCTGGACAGGGGGGGACTCTCTAGAGACCCAGTACTTC. Full variable domain (missing parts from reference TRBV5-6 and TRBJ2-5): DAGVTQSPTHLIKTRGQQVTLRCSPKSGHDTVSWYQQALGQGPQFIFQYYEEEERQRGNFPDRFSGHQFPNYSSELNVNALLLGDSALYLCASSWTGGDSLETQYFGPGTRLLVL.